This T cell receptor (beta chain) was obtained from a study of identical twins. Findings and limits, study-wide: Memory repertoires lacked the insertion deficit that abundant cord blood beta clonotypes showed.

This clonotype was recorded many times. No antigen is known for it. In TCRdb, the 5' RACE reads were re-called with MiXCR into one record per CDR3 protein. The table records hundreds of thousands of distinct CDR3 sequences, about 18% of them present only once. Donors were all healthy Caucasians. Germline V gives CDR1 ENHRY, CDR2 SYGVKD. The CDR3 has 14 residues. The V end lost 3 bases, the J end lost 0 bases, and 9 bases lay between the germline ends. These data also formed part of another study, on T cells expressing NK-cell markers. That source notes: Sequencing covered eight donors, seven HCMV-seropositive and one seronegative. Of the CD8+ T cells in roughly 6 donors, roughly 1.0-7.5% belonged to dominant NKG2C+ clonotypes.

The sample taken for sequencing was PBMCs. This chain connects TRBV10-3 to TRBJ2-7; D unclear. This clonotype was sampled from a woman under 30 in good health. CDR3: CAISDKQSSYEQYF. The CDR3 DNA sequence: TGTGCCATCAGTGATAAACAGAGCTCCTACGAGCAGTACTTC.